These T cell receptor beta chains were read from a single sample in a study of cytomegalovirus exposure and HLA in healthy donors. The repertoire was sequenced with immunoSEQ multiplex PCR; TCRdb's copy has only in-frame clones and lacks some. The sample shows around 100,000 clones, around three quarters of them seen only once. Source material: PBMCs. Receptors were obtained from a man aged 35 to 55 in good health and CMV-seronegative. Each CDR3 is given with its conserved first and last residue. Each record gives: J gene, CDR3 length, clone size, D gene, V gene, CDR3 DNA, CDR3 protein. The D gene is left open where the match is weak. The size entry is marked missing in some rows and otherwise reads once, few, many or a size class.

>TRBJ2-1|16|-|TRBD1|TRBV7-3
TGTGCCAGCAGCCTACGAGCAGGGACAGGATACAATGAGCAGTTCTTC
CASSLRAGTGYNEQFF
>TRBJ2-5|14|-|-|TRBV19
TGTGCCAGTAGTATATCCAGGACAACGGAGACCCAGTACTTC
CASSISRTTETQYF
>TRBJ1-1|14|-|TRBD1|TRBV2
TGTGCCAGCAGTCCCAAGACAGGGGGCACTGAAGCTTTCTTT
CASSPKTGGTEAFF
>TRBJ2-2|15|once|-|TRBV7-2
TGTGCCAGCAGCTTACAGGGGAGAGGCACCGGGGAGCTGTTTTTT
CASSLQGRGTGELFF
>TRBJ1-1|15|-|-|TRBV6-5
TGTGCCAGCAGTTACTCGTCGAACAGGGTCACTGAAGCTTTCTTT
CASSYSSNRVTEAFF
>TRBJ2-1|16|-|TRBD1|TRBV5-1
TGCGCCAGCACCCGAACAGGGGACGGCTCCTACAATGAGCAGTTCTTC
CASTRTGDGSYNEQFF
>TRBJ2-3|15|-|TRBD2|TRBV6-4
TGTGCCAGCAGACTAGCGGGGGGGTCGAGAGATACGCAGTATTTT
CASRLAGGSRDTQYF
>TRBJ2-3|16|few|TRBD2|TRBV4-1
TGCGCCAGCAGCCCTAGCGGGGGCGCCCGAACAGATACGCAGTATTTT
CASSPSGGARTDTQYF
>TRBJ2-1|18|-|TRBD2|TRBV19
TGTGCCAGTAGTATGAGTAGCGGGGGGCTCAGCTCCTACAATGAGCAGTTCTTC
CASSMSSGGLSSYNEQFF
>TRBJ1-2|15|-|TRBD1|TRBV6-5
TGTGCCAGCAGTCCCGGGACAGGGAGCAACTATGGCTACACCTTC
CASSPGTGSNYGYTF
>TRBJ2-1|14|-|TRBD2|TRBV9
TGTGCCAGCAGCCCCACGACTAGCTCCAATGAGCAGTTCTTC
CASSPTTSSNEQFF
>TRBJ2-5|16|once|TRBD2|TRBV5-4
TGTGCCAGCAGCCGAACTAGCGGGGGGACACATGAGACCCAGTACTTC
CASSRTSGGTHETQYF
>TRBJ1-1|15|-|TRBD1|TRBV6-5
TGTGCCAGCAGTTACTCACAGACAGGGGGCACTGAAGCTTTCTTT
CASSYSQTGGTEAFF
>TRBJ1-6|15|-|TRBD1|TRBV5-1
TGCGCCAGCAGCTGGACAGGGAATACGAATTCACCCCTCCACTTT
CASSWTGNTNSPLHF
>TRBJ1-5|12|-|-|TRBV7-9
TGTGCCAGCAGCCGTAGCAATCAGCCCCAGCATTTT
CASSRSNQPQHF
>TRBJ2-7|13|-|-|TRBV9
TGCGCCAGCAGCCCGGACAGTGCCTACGAGCAGTACTTC
CASSPDSAYEQYF
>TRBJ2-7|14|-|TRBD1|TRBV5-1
TGCGCCAGCAGCTCCGGACAGGGAGCCTACGAGCAGTACTTC
CASSSGQGAYEQYF
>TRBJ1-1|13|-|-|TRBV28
TGTGCCAGCAGGGCTACAGGGCACACTGAAGCTTTCTTT
CASRATGHTEAFF
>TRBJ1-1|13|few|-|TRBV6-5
TGTGCCAGCAGTTACATAGAAAACACTGAAGCTTTCTTT
CASSYIENTEAFF
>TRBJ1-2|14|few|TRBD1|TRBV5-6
TGTGCCAGCAGCTCGACAGGGAGCGTTGATGGCTACACCTTC
CASSSTGSVDGYTF
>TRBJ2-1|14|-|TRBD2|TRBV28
TGTGCCAGCACTACGGGGGGTTCCTACAATGAGCAGTTCTTC
CASTTGGSYNEQFF
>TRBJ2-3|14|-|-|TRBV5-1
TGCGCCAGCAGCTTGGCCGCAAGAGGATATACGCAGTATTTT
CASSLAARGYTQYF
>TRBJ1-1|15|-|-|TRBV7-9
TGTTCCAGCAGCGCCGCTCAGGGAGGGAACACTGAAGCTTTCTTT
CSSSAAQGGNTEAFF
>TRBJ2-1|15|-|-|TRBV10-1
TGCGCCAGCAGTTCAGGGGCCTCCTCCTACAATGAGCAGTTCTTC
CASSSGASSYNEQFF
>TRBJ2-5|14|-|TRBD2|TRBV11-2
TGTGCCAGCAGCCCGACGACTAGCCTCGAGACCCAGTACTTC
CASSPTTSLETQYF
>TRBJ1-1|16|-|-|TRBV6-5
TGTGCCAGCAGTTACTCGGGGACACGTGCGGGGGCTGAAGCTTTCTTT
CASSYSGTRAGAEAFF
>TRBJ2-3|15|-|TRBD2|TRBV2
TGTGCCAGCAGTGTCAAGCGGGGGGTAATAGATACGCAGTATTTT
CASSVKRGVIDTQYF
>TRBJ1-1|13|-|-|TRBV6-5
TGTGCCAGCAGTATAACAGGGCGGACTGAAGCTTTCTTT
CASSITGRTEAFF
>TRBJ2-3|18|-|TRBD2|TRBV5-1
TGCGCCAGCAGCCTACTAGCGGGGGGTCCTCCTAGCACAGATACGCAGTATTTT
CASSLLAGGPPSTDTQYF
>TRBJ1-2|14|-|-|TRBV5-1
TGCGCCAGCAGCGCTGATACGGGGGGCGATGGCTACACCTTC
CASSADTGGDGYTF
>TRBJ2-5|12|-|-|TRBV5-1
TGCGCCAGCAGCATAGATACGGAGACCCAGTACTTC
CASSIDTETQYF
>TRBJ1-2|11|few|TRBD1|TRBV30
TGTGCCTGGAGGGACAGGGATGGCTACACCTTC
CAWRDRDGYTF
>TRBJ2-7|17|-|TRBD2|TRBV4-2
TGTGCCAGCAGCCAACTTAGAGCGGGGGGGCGGTCCGGGGAGCAGTACTTC
CASSQLRAGGRSGEQYF
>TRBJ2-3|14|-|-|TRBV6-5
TGTGCCAGCATAACAGGACCCTACACAGATACGCAGTATTTT
CASITGPYTDTQYF
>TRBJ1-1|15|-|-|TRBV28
TGTGCCAGCAGTCCAAGGACAGCTATGAACACTGAAGCTTTCTTT
CASSPRTAMNTEAFF
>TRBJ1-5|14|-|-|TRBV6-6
TGTGCCAGCAGACAGTATAATAGCAATCAGCCCCAGCATTTT
CASRQYNSNQPQHF
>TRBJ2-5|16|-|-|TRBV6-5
TGTGCCAGCAGTTACTTTGGCAGGTCGTACCAAGAGACCCAGTACTTC
CASSYFGRSYQETQYF
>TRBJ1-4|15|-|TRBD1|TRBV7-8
TGTGCCAGCAGCCGCGGACAGGCAACTAATGAAAAACTGTTTTTT
CASSRGQATNEKLFF
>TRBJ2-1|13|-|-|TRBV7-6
TGTGCCAGCAGCTTCACAGGAGTAAATGAGCAGTTCTTC
CASSFTGVNEQFF
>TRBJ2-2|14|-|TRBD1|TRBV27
TGTGCCAGCGGGGACAGGGGGCACACCGGGGAGCTGTTTTTT
CASGDRGHTGELFF
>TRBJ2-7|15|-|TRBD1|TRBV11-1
TGTGCCAGCAGGCCGACCGGGCAGGGGGTCGGCGAGCAGTACTTC
CASRPTGQGVGEQYF
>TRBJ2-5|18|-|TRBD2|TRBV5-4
TGTGCCAGCAGCCCAGGGAGGGGTAGCGGGGGGCGAGAGGAGACCCAGTACTTC
CASSPGRGSGGREETQYF
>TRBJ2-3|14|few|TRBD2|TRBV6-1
TGTGCCAGCATCCCCAGCGGGGGCACAGATACGCAGTATTTT
CASIPSGGTDTQYF
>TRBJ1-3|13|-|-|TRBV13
TGTGCCAGCAGCCCCAGACTTCGGAACACCATATATTTT
CASSPRLRNTIYF
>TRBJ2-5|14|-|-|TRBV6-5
TGTGCCAGCAGTAGCCTCTCGCCCCGAGAGACCCAGTACTTC
CASSSLSPRETQYF
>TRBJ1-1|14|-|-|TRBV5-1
TGCGCCAGCAGCTTGGCAGGGATGAACACTGAAGCTTTCTTT
CASSLAGMNTEAFF
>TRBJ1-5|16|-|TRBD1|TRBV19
TGTGCCAGTAGTCCCCGGGACAGGGGGCCGTATCAGCCCCAGCATTTT
CASSPRDRGPYQPQHF
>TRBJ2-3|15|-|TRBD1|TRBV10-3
TGTGCCATCAGTGAGGGGACAGGGGGCACAGATACGCAGTATTTT
CAISEGTGGTDTQYF
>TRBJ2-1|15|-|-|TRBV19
TGTGCCAGTAGTATAGATCAAGAGCGGACCAATGAGCAGTTCTTC
CASSIDQERTNEQFF
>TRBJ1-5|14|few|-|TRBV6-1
TGTGCCAGCAGTGAACCCAGTAGCAATCAGCCCCAGCATTTT
CASSEPSSNQPQHF
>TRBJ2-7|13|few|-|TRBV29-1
TGCAGCGTTGGGGGTGAGGGGGCCTACGAGCAGTACTTC
CSVGGEGAYEQYF
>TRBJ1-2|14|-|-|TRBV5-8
TGTGCCAGCAGCTTGGCCGTCTTAGTACAGCGGCGGGCCTTC
CASSLAVLVQRRAF
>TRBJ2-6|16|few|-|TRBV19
TGTGCCAGTACCGCGGACAGCCTCTCTGGGGCCAACGTCCTGACTTTC
CASTADSLSGANVLTF
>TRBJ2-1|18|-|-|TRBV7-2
TGTGCCAGCAGCTTCCGTGGGGCATCCCTTAGCTCCTACAATGAGCAGTTCTTC
CASSFRGASLSSYNEQFF